The 18 T cell receptor beta chains below come from one sample, sequenced in a study of radiotherapy plus CTLA-4 blockade in lung cancer. Using immunoSEQ multiplex PCR, the repertoire was profiled, and TCRdb retains in-frame clones only, with some absent. Seen here are about 83,000 clones, over 70% observed once, and the top ten hold 3% to 4.5%. The sample was peripheral blood, taken from a patient treated with radiotherapy plus ipilimumab. Receptors originate from a human donor with non-small cell lung cancer who had a partial response to radiotherapy plus ipilimumab. Some clones in this sample may be carry-over from other donors' samples.

This rearrangement joins TRBV7-9 to TRBJ2-1; 9 nucleotides align to TRBD1. The CDR3 is made up of 18 amino acids. CDR1 is SEHNR and CDR2 is FQNEAQ in the germline V gene (reference sequence). Germline trimming cut 3 bases from V and 4 bases from J; bases unmatched to any gene: 13. CDR3 residues: CASSFRDRESGLYNEQFF. The CDR3 bases are TGTGCCAGCAGCTTCCGGGACAGGGAGAGTGGACTATACAATGAGCAGTTCTTC. The variable domain in full, completed from reference TRBV7-9 and TRBJ2-1, reads DTGVSQNPRHKITKRGQNVTFRCDPISEHNRLYWYRQTLGQGPEFLTYFQNEAQLEKSRLLSDRFSAERPKGSFSTLEIQRTEQGDSAMYLCASSFRDRESGLYNEQFFGPGTRLTVL.

This rearrangement joins TRBV30 to TRBJ1-5; D is uncertain. There are 14 residues in the CDR3. V was cut by 5 bases and J by 4 bases, with 15 bases left in between. The germline V gene has CDR1 GTSNPN and CDR2 SVGIG (reference sequence). As DNA, the CDR3 is TGTGCCTGGTACGCAGGCCGCGGGAATCAGCCCCAGCATTTT. Translation gives CAWYAGRGNQPQHF.

This clone was observed a single time. J is TRBJ1-2 and V is TRBV15; 8 bases line up with TRBD1. CDR3 length: 17 amino acids. CDR1 is LNHNV, CDR2 YYDKDF, per germline (reference sequence). V lost 3 bases, J lost 0 bases, and 9 bases stayed unmatched. The CDR3 sequence is CATSRGQAKPSNYGYTF. The CDR3 DNA sequence: TGTGCCACCAGCAGGGGACAGGCAAAACCGTCTAACTATGGCTACACCTTC.

The J gene is TRBJ2-1, the V gene TRBV28, with 8 bases fitting TRBD2. Germline V lookup: CDR1 MDHEN, CDR2 SYDVKM. The CDR3 length is 17 residues. With V trimmed by 7 bases and J by 4 bases, 15 bases remained unmatched. The CDR3 here is CASKLGPGTRIYNEQFF. CDR3 nucleotide sequence: TGTGCCAGCAAATTGGGCCCCGGGACTAGAATATACAATGAGCAGTTCTTC.

This clone was detected many times. This chain connects TRBV7-2 to TRBJ2-7, with D perhaps TRBD2 (5 bases). Germline V lookup: CDR1 SGHTA, CDR2 FQGNSA. Trimming took 1 base from V and 0 from J, leaving 13 bases between them. The CDR3 runs 16 residues. CDR3 bases: TGTGCCAGCAGCTTAGTTGGTAGCGTAGGCTCCTACGAGCAGTACTTC. It codes for CASSLVGSVGSYEQYF. Combining the CDR3 with reference TRBV7-2 and TRBJ2-7 gives the whole variable domain GAGVSQSPSNKVTEKGKDVELRCDPISGHTALYWYRQSLGQGLEFLIYFQGNSAPDKSGLPSDRFSAERTGGSVSTLTIQRTQQEDSAVYLCASSLVGSVGSYEQYFGPGTRLTVT.

The chain joins TRBV6-1 to TRBJ2-1; tentatively, D is TRBD2 (6 bases). The CDR3 contains 14 residues. Germline values: CDR1 MNHNS, CDR2 SASEGT. The ends were cut back, 8 bases at V and 6 bases at J, with 17 bases in the middle. The CDR3 reads CASLRGAGFNEQFF. As DNA, the CDR3 is TGTGCCAGCCTACGCGGGGCCGGGTTCAATGAGCAGTTCTTC.

The rearrangement links TRBV4-1 to TRBJ1-1; a possible D gene is TRBD1 (6 bases). Germline CDR1 reads MGHRA; CDR2 reads YSYEKL. V lost 4 bases, J lost 4 bases, and 19 bases lay in between. The CDR3 spans 16 residues. CDR3 DNA: TGCGCCAGCAGCCGCCTACAGGGATCGGGTCGCACTGAAGCTTTCTTT. Residues: CASSRLQGSGRTEAFF.

The gene calls are TRBV28 and TRBJ1-2; no clear D gene. The V end lost 3 bases, the J end lost 0 bases, and 11 bases lay between the germline ends. Germline-derived CDR1 and CDR2 are MDHEN and SYDVKM. The CDR3 runs 15 residues. CDR3 protein: CASSFGGRANYGYTF. CDR3 bases: TGTGCCAGCAGTTTCGGAGGGAGAGCTAACTATGGCTACACCTTC.

The V and J genes are TRBV28 and TRBJ1-2; unclear D gene. The CDR3 contains 13 residues. Germline CDR1 and CDR2: MDHEN and SYDVKM. Trimming removed 4 bases from V and 9 bases from J, with 15 bases in between. The CDR3 loop reads CASSSRRLVSYTF. CDR3 in DNA: TGTGCCAGCAGTTCACGGCGGCTAGTAAGCTACACCTTC.

The chain uses TRBV5-1 and TRBJ2-1; 9 positions agree with TRBD2. The ends lost 4 bases at V and 4 bases at J; junction bases unmatched: 3. Germline CDR1 and CDR2: SGHRS and YFSETQ. The CDR3 runs 14 residues. The CDR3 DNA reads TGCGCCAGCAGCCAAACTAGCGGGTACAATGAGCAGTTCTTC. This sequence encodes CASSQTSGYNEQFF.

This rearrangement joins TRBV6-5 to TRBJ1-3; 8 bases agree with TRBD1. The CDR3 spans 15 residues. V trimming: 6 bases; J trimming: 3 bases; junction bases outside the gene matches: 7. The V gene's germline CDR1 is MNHEY and CDR2 SVGAGI. The CDR3 region is CASRLDREDGNTIYF. The CDR3 nucleotides are TGTGCCAGCAGACTGGACAGGGAAGATGGAAACACCATATATTTT.

V gene TRBV29-1 combines with J gene TRBJ1-2, with 9 nucleotides matching TRBD1. In germline, CDR1 is SQVTM, CDR2 ANQGSEA. The length of the CDR3 is 12 residues. J gave up 3 bases and V 6 bases, and 2 bases lay outside the gene matches. CDR3 nucleotides: TGCAGCGTCCGGACAGGGGACTATGGCTACACCTTC. Protein product: CSVRTGDYGYTF.

V gene TRBV18 combines with J gene TRBJ1-2; a possible D gene is TRBD1 (6 bases). Germline V CDR1 and CDR2: KGHSH, LQKENI. V dropped 2 bases and J dropped 6 bases, with 10 bases sitting between them. The CDR3 has 13 amino acids. Here the CDR3 DNA reads TGTGCCAGCTCACCAGGGACACAAAATGGCTACACCTTC. It yields the protein CASSPGTQNGYTF.

This clone turned up a few times. J is TRBJ1-4 and V is TRBV5-4; no definite D call. CDR1 and CDR2 from the germline V gene are SGHNT and YYREEE (reference sequence). The germline V and J ends were trimmed by 4 bases and 3 bases, with 10 bases remaining between them. The CDR3 runs 14 residues. CDR3 in amino acids: CASSLGRANEKLFF. CDR3 in DNA: TGTGCCAGCAGCCTTGGGCGGGCTAATGAAAAACTGTTTTTT.

The table lists this clone with a few counts. CDR3 DNA: TGTGCCAGCAGTTTAGGGGGGGCTAATGAAAAACTGTTTTTT. Amino acid sequence: CASSLGGANEKLFF. V and J are TRBV28 and TRBJ1-4, with D possibly matching TRBD1 (5 bases). V lost 2 bases and J 3 bases, leaving 7 bases between the germline ends. Looked up from germline, CDR1 is MDHEN and CDR2 is SYDVKM. The CDR3 runs to 14 residues.

The chain combines TRBV6-1 with TRBJ1-1, with a tentative D call TRBD1 (5 bases). V was cut by 8 bases and J by 0 bases, with 16 bases left in between. The CDR3 consists of 15 residues. Germline V gene sequence: CDR1 MNHNS, CDR2 SASEGT. This chain's CDR3 is CASGRWGVMNTEAFF. The CDR3 DNA reads as TGTGCCAGCGGGCGGTGGGGGGTGATGAACACTGAAGCTTTCTTT.

V and J are TRBV7-9 and TRBJ2-5, with D unclear. V lost 5 bases and J 7 bases, leaving 14 bases between the germline ends. CDR3 length equals 13 residues. Germline values: CDR1 SEHNR, CDR2 FQNEAQ (reference sequence). CDR3 sequence: CASSQPPLATQYF. CDR3 bases: TGTGCCAGCAGCCAACCCCCCCTGGCGACCCAGTACTTC.

This chain uses TRBV6-5 with TRBJ2-7, with 8 bases matching TRBD2. The germline V gene has CDR1 MNHEY and CDR2 SVGAGI. The CDR3 spans 15 residues. V gave up 5 bases and J gave up 0 bases; unmatched junction bases: 6. This CDR3 is CASSVGGRSSYEQYF. In nucleotides, the CDR3 is TGTGCCAGCAGTGTGGGCGGGAGGAGCTCCTACGAGCAGTACTTC.